This T cell receptor beta chain was profiled in a study of T cells in Graves' hyperthyroidism and ophthalmopathy. The TCR beta CDR3 regions underwent amplification using RNA transcripts as the source. Researchers ran a first-round RT-PCR on the TCR CDR3 using the HTBI primer set. Using its own MiXCR run on the multiplex PCR reads, TCRdb lists one record per CDR3 protein. The sample lists approximately 700,000 distinct CDR3 sequences; 16% were seen once. Regarding the study as a whole: Blood also showed most of the thyroid clonotypes that were expanded above 0.001.

The table lists this clonotype with many counts. What it recognizes is unknown. Germline V CDR1 and CDR2: GTSNPN, SVGIG (reference sequence). The CDR3 contains 16 residues. Trimming stripped 0 bases from V and 1 base from J, with 16 bases between. The receptor's source is a man younger than 35 with Graves' hyperthyroidism. This chain joins TRBV30 and TRBJ2-7; D is unresolved. Source material: blood. CDR3 residues: CAWSVVFPTESYEQYF. The CDR3 DNA reads as TGTGCCTGGAGTGTAGTATTTCCCACCGAATCCTACGAGCAGTACTTC.